This T cell receptor (beta chain) was recorded in a study of blood T cell repertoires in COVID-19. Across the whole study: Sources were T cells, B-cell-depleted T cells, or PBMCs; the material itself was cDNA or gDNA.

This CDR3 has 15 residues. Germline V gene sequence: CDR1 MDHEN, CDR2 SYDVKM. Trimming pared 4 bases from V and 3 bases from J, leaving 16 bases between. Under the authors' procedure: Amplifying reference gene primers gave estimates of nucleated cell counts. Sequenced by immunoSEQ multiplex PCR; TCRdb stores in-frame clones only, minus some. From that table come the V and J calls and clone size; the DNA was used to work out D and trimming. The sample has 100,000 or so clones, 85% to 95% seen once. The chain links TRBV28 to TRBJ2-7; D may be TRBD1 (6 bases). Specimen: peripheral blood. The clonotype originates from a man between 45 and 60 years old with active COVID-19. The CDR3 nucleotides are TGTGCCAGCAGTTCACGACAGGCCTCCTACTACGAGCAGTACTTC. It specifies CASSSRQASYYEQYF.